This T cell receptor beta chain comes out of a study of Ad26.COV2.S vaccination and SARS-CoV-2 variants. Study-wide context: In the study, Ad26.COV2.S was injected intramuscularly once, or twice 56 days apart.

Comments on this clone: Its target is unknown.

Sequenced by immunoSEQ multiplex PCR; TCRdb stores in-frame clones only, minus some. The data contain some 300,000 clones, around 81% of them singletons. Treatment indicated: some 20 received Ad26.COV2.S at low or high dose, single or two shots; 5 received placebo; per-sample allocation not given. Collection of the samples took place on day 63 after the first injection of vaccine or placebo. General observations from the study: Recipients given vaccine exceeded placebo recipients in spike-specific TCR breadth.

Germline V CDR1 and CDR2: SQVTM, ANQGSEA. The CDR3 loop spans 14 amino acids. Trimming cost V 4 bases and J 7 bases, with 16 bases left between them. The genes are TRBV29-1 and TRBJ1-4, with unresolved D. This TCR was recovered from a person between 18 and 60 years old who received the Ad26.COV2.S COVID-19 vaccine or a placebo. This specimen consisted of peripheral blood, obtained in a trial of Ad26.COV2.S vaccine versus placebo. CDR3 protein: CSVVLHSGREKLFF. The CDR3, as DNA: TGCAGCGTTGTATTGCACAGCGGACGTGAAAAACTGTTTTTT.